This T cell receptor beta chain was retrieved from a study of Tregs in tolerant kidney transplant recipients. The assay was immunoSEQ multiplex PCR, and TCRdb's table has in-frame clones only and misses some. The sample lists some 70,000 clones, 80% to 95% occurring once. Whole-study findings and limits: This study did not directly address biological reproducibility.

The V segment lost 6 bases and the J segment 5 bases; nucleotides outside the gene matches: 10. CDR3 length: 15 residues. The germline gives CDR1 LGHNA, CDR2 YNFKEQ. As for this clone: Antigen: not known.

Sequences were derived from CD8+ T cells from blood, sampled before the transplant. The clonotype comes from a human donor who received a combined kidney and bone marrow transplant. This chain links TRBV4-2 with TRBJ2-3; 8 bases are a match to TRBD2. In nucleotides, the CDR3 is TGTGCCAGCAGTGAAACTAGCGGCCCGAGAGATACGCAGTATTTT. It is translated as CASSETSGPRDTQYF.